This T cell receptor (beta chain) was recorded in a study of cytomegalovirus exposure and HLA in healthy donors. General study findings and limits: Both high specificity and high sensitivity reportedly marked the classifier's diagnosis of cytomegalovirus status. Later analysis suggested most CMV-associated TCR beta chains were HLA-restricted.

Germline V gene data show CDR1 as LNHNV and CDR2 as YYDKDF (reference sequence). V gave up 3 bases and J gave up 4 bases, with 16 bases separating them. This CDR3 comprises 15 residues. PCR was performed using 60 Vbeta and 13 Jbeta primers. Sequencing used immunoSEQ multiplex PCR; TCRdb keeps in-frame clones, though not all of them. The table lists about 94,000 clones, over 50% of them singletons. This clone was recorded only once. Its antigen is not identified. Sequencing input: PBMCs. The receptor comes from a man younger than 40 in good health and CMV-seronegative. The chain links TRBV15 to TRBJ2-7, with a tentative D call TRBD2 (7 bases). CDR3 sequence: CATSRGGGFVYEQYF. In DNA form, the CDR3 reads TGTGCCACCAGCAGGGGAGGGGGATTCGTTTACGAGCAGTACTTC.